This is a list of T cell receptor beta chains from one sample in a study of T cells in Graves' hyperthyroidism and ophthalmopathy. TCRdb processed the multiplex PCR reads anew with MiXCR; each CDR3 protein has one entry. Here the sample spans 450,000 to 650,000 distinct CDR3 sequences, more than 13% being singletons. The sample consisted of blood. The receptor source for this set is a woman under 30 with Graves' ophthalmopathy. The CDR3 runs from the conserved cysteine through the conserved F or W.

CDR3 protein	V gene	J gene	CDR3 length
CASSRGQDSNQPQHF	TRBV2	TRBJ1-5	15
CASSVEYHSYEQYF	TRBV9	TRBJ2-7	14
CSARDSSTDTQYF	TRBV20-1	TRBJ2-3	13
CASRTVGSYNSPLHF	TRBV4-1	TRBJ1-6	15
CATSDFPETGLATDTQYF	TRBV24-1	TRBJ2-3	18
CASEIGAGESGEQYF	TRBV28	TRBJ2-7	15
CSASRQGGNTIYF	TRBV20-1	TRBJ1-3	13
CASSPRTEPTDTQYF	TRBV4-2	TRBJ2-3	15
CASSTGTSGISFF	TRBV3-1	TRBJ2-1	13
CASSELGTGVEQYF	TRBV25-1	TRBJ2-7	14
CAGTLVGGLNEQFF	TRBV30	TRBJ2-1	14
CASSPQQGRYEQYF	TRBV5-1	TRBJ2-7	14
CASSLEVHSGNTIYF	TRBV11-2	TRBJ1-3	15
CASSLGGGQGYEQYF	TRBV7-2	TRBJ2-7	15
CSVEGVNEKLFF	TRBV29-1	TRBJ1-4	12